Below, 3 T cell receptor beta chains from the same sample are listed, as sequenced in a study of blood T cell repertoires in COVID-19. The assay was immunoSEQ multiplex PCR, and TCRdb's table has in-frame clones only and misses some. The data hold roughly 150,000 clones, with around 84% observed a single time. Sequencing used PBMCs or T cells enriched from blood (not recorded which). The receptors were sampled from a man aged 50-59 years who had recovered from COVID-19.

The chain joins TRBV20-1 to TRBJ2-1; the match to TRBD2 covers 12 bases. This CDR3 is 15 amino acids long. V shed 3 bases, J shed 8 bases, and the junction held 8 bases outside the gene matches. Germline V gives CDR1 DFQATT, CDR2 SNEGSKA (reference sequence). In DNA, the CDR3 is TGCAGTGCTAGTTCTAGCGGGGGGGCCGGCGATGAGCAGTTCTTC. It encodes CSASSSGGAGDEQFF.

The CDR3 bases are TGTGCCAGCAGCCCCCGAGAGGGGGACAGAAGACGTTGGGATGAAAAACTGTTTTTT. Protein sequence: CASSPREGDRRRWDEKLFF. The V gene is TRBV7-3, the J gene TRBJ1-4, with 7 positions matching TRBD1. The V segment lost 5 bases and the J segment 6 bases; nucleotides outside the gene matches: 21. The germline gives CDR1 SGHTA, CDR2 FQGTGA. The CDR3 runs 19 residues.

This sequence joins TRBV7-8 and TRBJ1-2; 7 bases are shared with TRBD1. The germline gives CDR1 SGHVS, CDR2 FQNEAQ. V was pared by 1 base and J by 3 bases, with 11 bases of the junction left unmatched. The CDR3 is made up of 17 amino acids. CDR3 region: CASSLVVVPTGHYGYTF. DNA for the CDR3: TGTGCCAGCAGCTTAGTAGTAGTGCCGACAGGGCACTATGGCTACACCTTC.